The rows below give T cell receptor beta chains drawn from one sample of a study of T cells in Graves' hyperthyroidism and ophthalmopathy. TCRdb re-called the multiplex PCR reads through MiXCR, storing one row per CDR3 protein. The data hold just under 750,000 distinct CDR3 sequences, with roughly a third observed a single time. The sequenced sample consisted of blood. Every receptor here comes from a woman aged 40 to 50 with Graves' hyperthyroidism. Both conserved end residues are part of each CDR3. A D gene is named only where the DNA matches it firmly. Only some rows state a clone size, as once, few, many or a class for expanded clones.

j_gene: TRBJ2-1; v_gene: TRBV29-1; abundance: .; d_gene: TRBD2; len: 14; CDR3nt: TGCAGCGCCGGACTAGCGGGAGGGCCGAATGAGCAGTTCTTC; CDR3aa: CSAGLAGGPNEQFF
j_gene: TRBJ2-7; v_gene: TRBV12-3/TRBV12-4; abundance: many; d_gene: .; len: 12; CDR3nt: TGTGCCAGCAGTTTATCCGTCTACGAGCAGTACTTC; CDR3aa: CASSLSVYEQYF
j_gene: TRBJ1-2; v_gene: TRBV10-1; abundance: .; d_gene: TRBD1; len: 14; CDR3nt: TGCGCCAGCAGTGATTCCCGTACAGGGGGCGGCTACACCTTC; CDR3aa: CASSDSRTGGGYTF
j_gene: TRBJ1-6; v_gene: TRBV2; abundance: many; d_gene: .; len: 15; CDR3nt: TGTGCCAGCAGTGAAGGCCTGGAGGGAACGACACCCCTCCACTTT; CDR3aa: CASSEGLEGTTPLHF
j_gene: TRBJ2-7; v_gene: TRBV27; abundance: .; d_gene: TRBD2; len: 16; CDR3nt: TGTGCCAGCAGTTCCATAGCGGGAGGGCCTATATACGAGCAGTACTTC; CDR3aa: CASSSIAGGPIYEQYF
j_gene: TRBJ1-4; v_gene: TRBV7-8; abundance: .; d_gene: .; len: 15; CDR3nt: TGTGCCAGCAGCTTAGTTTACAGGGTAGATGAAAAACTGTTTTTT; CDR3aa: CASSLVYRVDEKLFF
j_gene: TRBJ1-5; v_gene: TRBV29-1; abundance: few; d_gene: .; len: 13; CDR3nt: TGCAGCGTGACTAAAGGTTGGGATCAGCCCCAGCATTTT; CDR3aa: CSVTKGWDQPQHF
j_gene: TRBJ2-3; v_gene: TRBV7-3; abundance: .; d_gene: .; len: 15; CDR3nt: TGTGCCAGCAGCTTATTCGACTCAAGCACAGATACGCAGTATTTT; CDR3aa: CASSLFDSSTDTQYF
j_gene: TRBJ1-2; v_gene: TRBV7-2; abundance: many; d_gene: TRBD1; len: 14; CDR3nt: TGTGCCAGCAGCCTGTCGACAGGGGGCTATGGCTACACCTTC; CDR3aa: CASSLSTGGYGYTF
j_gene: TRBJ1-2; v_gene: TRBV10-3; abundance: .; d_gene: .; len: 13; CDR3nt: TGTGCCATCACTCCCGCCCCGGACTATGGCTACACCTTC; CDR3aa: CAITPAPDYGYTF
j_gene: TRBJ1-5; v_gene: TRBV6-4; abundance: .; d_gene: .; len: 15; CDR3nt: TGTGCCAGCAGTGATTTCACAGGGAGCAATCAGCCCCAGCATTTT; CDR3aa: CASSDFTGSNQPQHF
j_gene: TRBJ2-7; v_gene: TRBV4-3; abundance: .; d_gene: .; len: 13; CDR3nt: TGCGCCAGCAGCCAAACCAGGGTCTACGAGCAGTACTTC; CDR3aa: CASSQTRVYEQYF
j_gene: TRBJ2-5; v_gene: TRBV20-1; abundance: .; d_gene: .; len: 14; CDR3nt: TGCAGTGCTAGAGTCTCCGCGGGGAAAGAGACCCAGTACTTC; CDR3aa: CSARVSAGKETQYF
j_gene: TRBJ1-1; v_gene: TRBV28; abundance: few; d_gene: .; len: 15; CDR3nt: TGTGCCAGCAGCGATGGAGCGATCTTGAACACTGAAGCTTTCTTT; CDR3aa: CASSDGAILNTEAFF
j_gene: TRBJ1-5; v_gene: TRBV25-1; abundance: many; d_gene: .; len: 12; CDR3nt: TGTGCCAGCAGTTTGGTCGGCAGTCCCCAGCATTTT; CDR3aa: CASSLVGSPQHF
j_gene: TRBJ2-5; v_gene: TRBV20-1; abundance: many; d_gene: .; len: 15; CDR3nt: TGCAGTGCTAGAGATCTAGGGTGGAATCAAGAGACCCAGTACTTC; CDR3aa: CSARDLGWNQETQYF
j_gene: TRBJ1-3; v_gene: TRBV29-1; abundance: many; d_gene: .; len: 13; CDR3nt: TGCAGCGCCCTTCCCCGCTCTGGAAACACCATATATTTT; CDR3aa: CSALPRSGNTIYF
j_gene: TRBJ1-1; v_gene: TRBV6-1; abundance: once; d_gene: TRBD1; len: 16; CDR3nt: TGTGCCAGCAGTGCGTGGACAGGGGGGAGGAACACTGAAGCTTTCTTT; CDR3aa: CASSAWTGGRNTEAFF
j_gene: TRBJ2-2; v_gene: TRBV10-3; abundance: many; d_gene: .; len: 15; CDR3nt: TGTGCCATCAGTGCCAGGGCTGGGATCACCGGGGAGCTGTTTTTT; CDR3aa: CAISARAGITGELFF
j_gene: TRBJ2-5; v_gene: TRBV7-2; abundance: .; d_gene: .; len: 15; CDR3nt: TGTGCCAGCTCACCCCCTAATAAGGAACAAGAGACCCAGTACTTC; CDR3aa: CASSPPNKEQETQYF
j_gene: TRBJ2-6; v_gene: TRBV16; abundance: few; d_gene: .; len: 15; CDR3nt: TGTGCCAGCAGCGGGGTTTCTCTCGGGGCCAACGTCCTGACTTTC; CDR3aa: CASSGVSLGANVLTF
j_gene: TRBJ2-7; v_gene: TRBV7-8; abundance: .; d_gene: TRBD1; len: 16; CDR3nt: TGTGCCAGCAGTTTAATGGTCGCAGGGGGTACCTACGAGCAGTACTTC; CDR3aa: CASSLMVAGGTYEQYF
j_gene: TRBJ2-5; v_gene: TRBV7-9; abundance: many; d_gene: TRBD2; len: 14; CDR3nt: TGTGCCAGCAGCCCGGGACTAGCGGGAGAGACCCAGTACTTC; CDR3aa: CASSPGLAGETQYF
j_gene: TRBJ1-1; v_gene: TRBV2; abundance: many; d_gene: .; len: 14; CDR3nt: TGTGCCAGCAGTGAAACGGGGGGGCGGACTGAAGCTTTCTTT; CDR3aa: CASSETGGRTEAFF
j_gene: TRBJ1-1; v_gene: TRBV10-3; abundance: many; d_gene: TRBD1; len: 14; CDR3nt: TGTGCCATCAGTGAGGCCGGGACAGGTAGTTTGGCTTTCTTT; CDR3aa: CAISEAGTGSLAFF
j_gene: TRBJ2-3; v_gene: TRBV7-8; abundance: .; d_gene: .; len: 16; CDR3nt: TGTGCCAGCAGCTTAGAGTGGAGGGAGGTTGTAGATACGCAGTATTTT; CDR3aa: CASSLEWREVVDTQYF
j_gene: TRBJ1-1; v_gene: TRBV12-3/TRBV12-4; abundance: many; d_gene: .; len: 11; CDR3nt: TGTGCCAGCAGCTTAGGGGCTGAAGCTTTCTTT; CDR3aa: CASSLGAEAFF